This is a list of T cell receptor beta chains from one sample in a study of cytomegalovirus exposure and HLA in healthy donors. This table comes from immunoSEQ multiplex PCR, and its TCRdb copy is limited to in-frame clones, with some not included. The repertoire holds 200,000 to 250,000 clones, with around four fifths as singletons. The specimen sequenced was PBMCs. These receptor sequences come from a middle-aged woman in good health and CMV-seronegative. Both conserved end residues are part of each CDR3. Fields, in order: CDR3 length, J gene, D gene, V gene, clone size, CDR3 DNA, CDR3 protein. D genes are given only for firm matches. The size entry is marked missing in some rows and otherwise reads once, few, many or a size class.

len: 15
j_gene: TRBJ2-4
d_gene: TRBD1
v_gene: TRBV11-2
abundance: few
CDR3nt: TGTGCCAGCAGCTTAGTGTTCGGACAGGGGGGCATTCAGTACTTC
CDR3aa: CASSLVFGQGGIQYF

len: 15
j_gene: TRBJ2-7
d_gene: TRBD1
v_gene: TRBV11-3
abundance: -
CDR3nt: TGTGCCAGCAGCCCTTCGGGGACAGCCCGGGGCGAGCAGTACTTC
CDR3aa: CASSPSGTARGEQYF

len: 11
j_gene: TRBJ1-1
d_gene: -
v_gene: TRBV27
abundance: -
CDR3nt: TGTGCCAGCAGTTGGGGAGGTGAAGCTTTCTTT
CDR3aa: CASSWGGEAFF

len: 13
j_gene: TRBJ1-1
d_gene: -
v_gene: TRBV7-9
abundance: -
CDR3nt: TGTGCCAGCACGCTGGTCGCAGGCACTGAAGCTTTCTTT
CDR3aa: CASTLVAGTEAFF

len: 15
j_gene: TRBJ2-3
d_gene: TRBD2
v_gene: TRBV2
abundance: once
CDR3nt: TGTGCCAGCAGTTTCTGGCGGGGGGCGGGAGATACGCAGTATTTT
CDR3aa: CASSFWRGAGDTQYF

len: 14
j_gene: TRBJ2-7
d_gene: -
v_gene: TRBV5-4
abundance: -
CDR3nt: TGTGCCAGCAGCCACCTGGAGGACCCCTACGAGCAGTACTTC
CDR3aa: CASSHLEDPYEQYF

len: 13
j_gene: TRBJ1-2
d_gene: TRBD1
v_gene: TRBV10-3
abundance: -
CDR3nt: TGTGCCATCAGATCGACAGGGGGCTATGGCTACACCTTC
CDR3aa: CAIRSTGGYGYTF

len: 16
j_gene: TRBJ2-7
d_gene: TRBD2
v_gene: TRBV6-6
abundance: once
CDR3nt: TGTGCCAGCAGTTACTCGCTTGCGGGGGTTTCCTACGAGCAGTACTTC
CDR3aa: CASSYSLAGVSYEQYF

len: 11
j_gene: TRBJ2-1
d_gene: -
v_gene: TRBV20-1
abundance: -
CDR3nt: TGCAGTGCTAGAGTAGTAAATGAGCAGTTCTTC
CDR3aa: CSARVVNEQFF

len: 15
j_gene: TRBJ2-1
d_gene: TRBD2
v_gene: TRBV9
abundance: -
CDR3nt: TGTGCCAGCAGTTCACTAGCGGGGGGTCGGAATGAGCAGTTCTTC
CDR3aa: CASSSLAGGRNEQFF

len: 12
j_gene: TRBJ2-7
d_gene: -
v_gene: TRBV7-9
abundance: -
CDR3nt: TGTGCCAGCAGCGTCAGGGTGGCAGAGCAGTACTTC
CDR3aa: CASSVRVAEQYF

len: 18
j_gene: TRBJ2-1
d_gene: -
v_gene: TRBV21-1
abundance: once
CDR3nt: TGTGCCAGCACCAAAAATGGTAGCGGTCCGAGCTCCTACAATGAGCAGTTCTTC
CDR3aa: CASTKNGSGPSSYNEQFF

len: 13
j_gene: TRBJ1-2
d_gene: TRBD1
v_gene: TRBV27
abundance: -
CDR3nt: TGTGCCAGCAGTTCCCGCGGGACAGATGGCTACACCTTC
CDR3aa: CASSSRGTDGYTF

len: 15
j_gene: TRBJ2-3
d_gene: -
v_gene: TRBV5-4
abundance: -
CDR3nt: TGTGCCAGCAGCCTTGAGCTAGCGATCGCAGATACGCAGTATTTT
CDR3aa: CASSLELAIADTQYF

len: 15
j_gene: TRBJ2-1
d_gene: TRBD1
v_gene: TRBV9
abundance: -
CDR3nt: TGTGCCAGCAGCGCACGGACAGGGGTCATAAATGAGCAGTTCTTC
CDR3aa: CASSARTGVINEQFF

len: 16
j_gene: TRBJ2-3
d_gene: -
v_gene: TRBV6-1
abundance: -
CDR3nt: TGTGCCAGCAGTGATACGGTTAGTGCTTGGACAGATACGCAGTATTTT
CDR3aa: CASSDTVSAWTDTQYF